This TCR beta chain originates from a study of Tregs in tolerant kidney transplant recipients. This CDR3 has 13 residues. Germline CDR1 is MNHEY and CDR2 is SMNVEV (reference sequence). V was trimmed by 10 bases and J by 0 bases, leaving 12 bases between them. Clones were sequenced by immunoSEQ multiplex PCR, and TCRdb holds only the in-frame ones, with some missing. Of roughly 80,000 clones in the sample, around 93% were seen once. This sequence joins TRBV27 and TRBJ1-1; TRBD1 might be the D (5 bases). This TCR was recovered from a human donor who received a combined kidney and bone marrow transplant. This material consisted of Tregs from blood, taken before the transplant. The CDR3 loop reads CATAWGVNTEAFF. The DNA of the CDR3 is TGTGCCACTGCGTGGGGGGTGAACACTGAAGCTTTCTTT.